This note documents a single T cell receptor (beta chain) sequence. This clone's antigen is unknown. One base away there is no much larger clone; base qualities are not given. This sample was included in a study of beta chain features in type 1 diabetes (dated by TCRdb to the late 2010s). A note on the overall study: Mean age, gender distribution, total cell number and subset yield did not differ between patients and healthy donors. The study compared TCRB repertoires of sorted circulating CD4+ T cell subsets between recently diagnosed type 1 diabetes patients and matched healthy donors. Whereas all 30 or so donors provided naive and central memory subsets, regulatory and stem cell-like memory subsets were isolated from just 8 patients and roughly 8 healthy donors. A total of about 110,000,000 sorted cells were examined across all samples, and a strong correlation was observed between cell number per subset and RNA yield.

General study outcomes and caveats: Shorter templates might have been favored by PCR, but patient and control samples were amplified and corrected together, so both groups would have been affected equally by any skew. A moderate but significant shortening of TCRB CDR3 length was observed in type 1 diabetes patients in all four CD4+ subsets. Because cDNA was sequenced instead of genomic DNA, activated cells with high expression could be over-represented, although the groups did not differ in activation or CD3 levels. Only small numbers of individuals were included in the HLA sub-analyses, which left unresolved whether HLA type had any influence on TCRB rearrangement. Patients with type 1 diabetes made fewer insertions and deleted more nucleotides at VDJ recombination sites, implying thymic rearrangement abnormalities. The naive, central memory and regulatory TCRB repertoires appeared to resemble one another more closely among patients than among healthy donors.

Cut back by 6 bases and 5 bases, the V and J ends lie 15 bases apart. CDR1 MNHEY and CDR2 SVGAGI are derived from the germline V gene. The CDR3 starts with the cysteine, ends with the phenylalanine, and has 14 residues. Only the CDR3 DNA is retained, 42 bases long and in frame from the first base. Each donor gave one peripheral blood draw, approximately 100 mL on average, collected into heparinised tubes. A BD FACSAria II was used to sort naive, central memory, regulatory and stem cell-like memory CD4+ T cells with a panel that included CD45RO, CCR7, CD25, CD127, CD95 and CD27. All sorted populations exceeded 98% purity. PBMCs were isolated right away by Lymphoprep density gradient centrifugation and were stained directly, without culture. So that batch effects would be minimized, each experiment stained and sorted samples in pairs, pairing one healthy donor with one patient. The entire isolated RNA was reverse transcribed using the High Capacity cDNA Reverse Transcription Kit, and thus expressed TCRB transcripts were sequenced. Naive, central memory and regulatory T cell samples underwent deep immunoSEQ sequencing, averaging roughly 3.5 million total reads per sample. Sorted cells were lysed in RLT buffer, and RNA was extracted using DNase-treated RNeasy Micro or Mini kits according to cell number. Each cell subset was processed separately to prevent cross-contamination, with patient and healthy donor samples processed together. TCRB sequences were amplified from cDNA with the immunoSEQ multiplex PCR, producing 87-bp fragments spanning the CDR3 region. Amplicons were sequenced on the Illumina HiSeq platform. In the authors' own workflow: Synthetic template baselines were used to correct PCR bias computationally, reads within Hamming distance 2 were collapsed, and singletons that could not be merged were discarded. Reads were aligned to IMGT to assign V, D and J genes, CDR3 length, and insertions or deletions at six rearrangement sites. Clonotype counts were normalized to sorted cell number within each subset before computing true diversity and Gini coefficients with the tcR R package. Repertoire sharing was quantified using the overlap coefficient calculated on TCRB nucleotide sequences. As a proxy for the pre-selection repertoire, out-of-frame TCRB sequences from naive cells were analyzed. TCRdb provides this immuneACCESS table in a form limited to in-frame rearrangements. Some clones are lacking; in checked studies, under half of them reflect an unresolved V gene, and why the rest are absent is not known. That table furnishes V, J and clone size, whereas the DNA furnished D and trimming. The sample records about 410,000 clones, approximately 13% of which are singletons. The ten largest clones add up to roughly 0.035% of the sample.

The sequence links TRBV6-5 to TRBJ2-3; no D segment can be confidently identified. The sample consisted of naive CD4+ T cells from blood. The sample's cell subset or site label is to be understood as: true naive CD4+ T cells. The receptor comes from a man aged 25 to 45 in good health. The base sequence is TGTGCCAGCAGACTTCTTGGACGAGAAGATACGCAGTATTTT. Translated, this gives CASRLLGREDTQYF.